The entry below describes one T cell receptor beta chain. Its matching antigen is unknown. The sample originates from a study of PD-1 blockade in classical Hodgkin lymphoma. Study-level points and caveats: Underlying causes for the observed repertoire differences were not defined, possibly disease activity or prior therapy. Patients who responded completely had about the same baseline diversity as newly diagnosed patients. Compared with baseline, CD4+ but not CD8+ TCR diversity had risen significantly by C4D1.

There was relapse after autologous stem cell transplantation in every patient, and there was variation in brentuximab vedotin exposure. Complete response, partial response or progressive disease was each patient's best response. This CDR3 has 16 amino acids. The germline V gene has CDR1 SGDLS and CDR2 YYNGEE. V lost 1 base to trimming and J lost 3 bases; unmatched junction nucleotides: 6. TCRdb's copy holds only in-frame clones and misses some; the assay was immunoSEQ multiplex PCR. The sample contains some 96,000 clones, more than 80% of which appear only once. Sequencing was performed on peripheral blood mononuclear cells (PBMCs), taken before the second cycle of nivolumab. This sequence originates from a human donor with classical Hodgkin lymphoma. This chain connects TRBV9 to TRBJ1-1; 10 positions match TRBD1. The CDR3 DNA follows: TGTGCCAGCAGCGTAAGGGGGACAGGGGCTTACACTGAAGCTTTCTTT. Translating it yields CASSVRGTGAYTEAFF.